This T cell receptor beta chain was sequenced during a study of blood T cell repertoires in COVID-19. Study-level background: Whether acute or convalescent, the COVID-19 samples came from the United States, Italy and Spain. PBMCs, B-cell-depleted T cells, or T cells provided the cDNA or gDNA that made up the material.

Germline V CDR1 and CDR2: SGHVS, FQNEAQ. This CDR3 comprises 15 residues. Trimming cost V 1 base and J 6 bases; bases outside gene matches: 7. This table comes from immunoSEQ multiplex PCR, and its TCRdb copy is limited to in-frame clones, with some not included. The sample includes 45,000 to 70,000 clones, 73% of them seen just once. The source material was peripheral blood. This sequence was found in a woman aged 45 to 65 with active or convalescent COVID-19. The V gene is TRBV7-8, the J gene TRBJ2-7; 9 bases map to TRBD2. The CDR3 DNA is TGTGCCAGCAGCTTAGATCACCTAGCGGGGACCGAGCAGTACTTC. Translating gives CASSLDHLAGTEQYF.